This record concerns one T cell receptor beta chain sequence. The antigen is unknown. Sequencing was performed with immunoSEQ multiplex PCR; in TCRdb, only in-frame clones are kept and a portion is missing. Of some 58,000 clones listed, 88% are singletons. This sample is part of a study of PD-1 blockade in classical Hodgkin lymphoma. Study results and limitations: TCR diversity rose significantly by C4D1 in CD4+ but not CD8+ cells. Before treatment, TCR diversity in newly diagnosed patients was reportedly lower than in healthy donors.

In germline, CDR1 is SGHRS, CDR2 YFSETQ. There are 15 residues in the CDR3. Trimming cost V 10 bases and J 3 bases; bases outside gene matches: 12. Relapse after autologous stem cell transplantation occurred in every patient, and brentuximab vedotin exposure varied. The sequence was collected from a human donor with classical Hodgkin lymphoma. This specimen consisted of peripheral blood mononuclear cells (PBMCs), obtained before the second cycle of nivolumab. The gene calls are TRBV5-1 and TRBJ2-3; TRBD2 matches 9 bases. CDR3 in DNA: TGCGCCTCGAGCGGGGCGGGGGGGTTTACAGATACGCAGTATTTT. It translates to CASSGAGGFTDTQYF.